What follows is one T cell receptor (beta chain) and its context. This sample is part of a study of blood T cell repertoires in COVID-19. Study background: Sites across the United States, Italy and Spain contributed samples from acute and convalescent COVID-19. PBMCs, B-cell-depleted T cells, or T cells provided the cDNA or gDNA that made up the material.

How the authors handled the data: How many nucleated cells were present was estimated from reference gene primer amplification. Profiled with immunoSEQ multiplex PCR; TCRdb holds only in-frame clones, not every one. The D gene and trimming were derived from the DNA, and the V and J assignments and clone size from that table. Here the sample spans fewer than 450,000 clones, approximately 88% being singletons. This CDR3 has 15 residues. Germline CDR1 and CDR2: SGHRS and YFSETQ. The V end lost 0 bases, the J end lost 4 bases, and 11 bases lay between the germline ends. Seattle enrolled patients during active infection and tracked them longitudinally.

The source is a woman in her forties or fifties with COVID-19, enrolled during active disease. The sample consisted of peripheral blood. The gene calls are TRBV5-1 and TRBJ2-1, with D perhaps matching TRBD1 (5 bases). CDR3 sequence: CASSLEDNFYNEQFF. The CDR3 DNA reads TGCGCCAGCAGCTTGGAGGACAATTTTTACAATGAGCAGTTCTTC. The full variable domain, rest sourced from reference TRBV5-1 and TRBJ2-1, is KAGVTQTPRYLIKTRGQQVTLSCSPISGHRSVSWYQQTPGQGLQFLFEYFSETQRNKGNFPGRFSGRQFSNSRSEMNVSTLELGDSALYLCASSLEDNFYNEQFFGPGTRLTVL.